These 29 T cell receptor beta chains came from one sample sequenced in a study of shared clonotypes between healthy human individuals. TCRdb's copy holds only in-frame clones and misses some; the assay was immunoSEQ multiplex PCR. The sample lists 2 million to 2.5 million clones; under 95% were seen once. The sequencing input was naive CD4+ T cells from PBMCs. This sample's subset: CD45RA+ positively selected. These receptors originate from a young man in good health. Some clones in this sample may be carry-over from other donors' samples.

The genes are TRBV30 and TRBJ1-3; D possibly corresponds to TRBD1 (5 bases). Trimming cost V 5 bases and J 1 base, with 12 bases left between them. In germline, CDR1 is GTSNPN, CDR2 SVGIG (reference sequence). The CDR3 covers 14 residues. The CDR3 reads CAWGALGSGNTIYF. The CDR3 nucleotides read TGTGCCTGGGGGGCCCTCGGTTCTGGAAACACCATATATTTT.

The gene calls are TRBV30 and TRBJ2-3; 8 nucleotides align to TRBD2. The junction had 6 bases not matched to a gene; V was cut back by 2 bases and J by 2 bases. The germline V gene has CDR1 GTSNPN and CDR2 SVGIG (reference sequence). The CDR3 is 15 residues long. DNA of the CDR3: TGTGCCTGGAGTAATAGCGGGGTGCTCACAGATACGCAGTATTTT. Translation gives CAWSNSGVLTDTQYF.

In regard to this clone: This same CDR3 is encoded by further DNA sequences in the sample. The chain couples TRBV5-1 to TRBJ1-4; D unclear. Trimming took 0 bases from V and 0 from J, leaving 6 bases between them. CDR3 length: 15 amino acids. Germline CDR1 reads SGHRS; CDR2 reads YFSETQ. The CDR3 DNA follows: TGCGCCAGCAGCTTGGAGGGAACAACTAATGAAAAACTGTTTTTT. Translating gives CASSLEGTTNEKLFF. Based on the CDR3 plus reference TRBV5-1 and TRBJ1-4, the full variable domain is KAGVTQTPRYLIKTRGQQVTLSCSPISGHRSVSWYQQTPGQGLQFLFEYFSETQRNKGNFPGRFSGRQFSNSRSEMNVSTLELGDSALYLCASSLEGTTNEKLFFGSGTQLSVL.

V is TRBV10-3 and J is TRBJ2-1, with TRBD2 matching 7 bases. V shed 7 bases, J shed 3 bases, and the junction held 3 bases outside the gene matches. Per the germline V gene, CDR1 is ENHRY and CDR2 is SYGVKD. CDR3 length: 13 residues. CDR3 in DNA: TGTGCCATCACGCCTAGCGGCTACAATGAGCAGTTCTTC. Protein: CAITPSGYNEQFF.

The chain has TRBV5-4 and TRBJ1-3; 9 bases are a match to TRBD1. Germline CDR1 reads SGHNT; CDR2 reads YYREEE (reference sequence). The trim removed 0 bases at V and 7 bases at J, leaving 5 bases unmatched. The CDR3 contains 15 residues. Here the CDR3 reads CASSLGGQGLNTIYF. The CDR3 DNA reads TGTGCCAGCAGCTTGGGGGGACAGGGTTTGAACACCATATATTTT.

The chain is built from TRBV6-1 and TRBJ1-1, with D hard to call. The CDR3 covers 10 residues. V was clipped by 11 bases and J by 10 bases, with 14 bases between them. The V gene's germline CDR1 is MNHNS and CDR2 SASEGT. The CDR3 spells CAADTHGAFF. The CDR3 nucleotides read TGTGCCGCTGACACACATGGAGCTTTCTTT.

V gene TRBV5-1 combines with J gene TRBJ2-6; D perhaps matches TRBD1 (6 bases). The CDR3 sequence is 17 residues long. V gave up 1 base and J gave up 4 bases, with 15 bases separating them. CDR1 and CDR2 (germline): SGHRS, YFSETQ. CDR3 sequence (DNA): TGCGCCAGCAGCTTGCAGGGGCTCCTTGCCGGGGCCAACGTCCTGACTTTC. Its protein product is CASSLQGLLAGANVLTF.

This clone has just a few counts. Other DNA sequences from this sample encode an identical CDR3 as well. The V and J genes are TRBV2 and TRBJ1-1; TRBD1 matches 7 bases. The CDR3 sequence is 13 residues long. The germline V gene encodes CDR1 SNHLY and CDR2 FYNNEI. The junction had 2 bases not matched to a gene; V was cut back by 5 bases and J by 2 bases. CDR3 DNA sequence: TGTGCCAGCAGTCGACAGGGTAACACTGAAGCTTTCTTT. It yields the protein CASSRQGNTEAFF.

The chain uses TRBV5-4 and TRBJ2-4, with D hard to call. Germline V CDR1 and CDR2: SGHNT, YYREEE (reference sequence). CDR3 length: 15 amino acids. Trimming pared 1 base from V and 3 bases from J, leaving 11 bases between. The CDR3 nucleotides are TGTGCCAGCAGCTTGAAGACACCGGGCAAAAACATTCAGTACTTC. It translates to CASSLKTPGKNIQYF.

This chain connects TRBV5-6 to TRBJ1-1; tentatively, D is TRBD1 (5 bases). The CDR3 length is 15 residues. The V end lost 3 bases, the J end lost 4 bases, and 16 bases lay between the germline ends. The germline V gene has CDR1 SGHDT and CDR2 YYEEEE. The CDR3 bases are TGTGCCAGCAGCTGGACTGGGGCAGCGGGCACTGAAGCTTTCTTT. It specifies CASSWTGAAGTEAFF.

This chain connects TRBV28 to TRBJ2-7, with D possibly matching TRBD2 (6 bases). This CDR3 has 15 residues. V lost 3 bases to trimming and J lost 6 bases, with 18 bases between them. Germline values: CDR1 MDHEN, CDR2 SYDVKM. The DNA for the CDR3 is TGTGCCAGCAGTTTTGGGGGTGGAGGACTACGCGAGCAGTACTTC. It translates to CASSFGGGGLREQYF.

DNA of the CDR3: TGTGCCAGCAGGATCGATTCCTACAATGAGCAGTTCTTC. Translation: CASRIDSYNEQFF. The chain recombines TRBV11-2 with TRBJ2-1; D call uncertain. The germline gives CDR1 SGHAT, CDR2 FQNNGV. V lost 6 bases and J lost 1, with 7 bases in between. The CDR3 length is 13 residues.

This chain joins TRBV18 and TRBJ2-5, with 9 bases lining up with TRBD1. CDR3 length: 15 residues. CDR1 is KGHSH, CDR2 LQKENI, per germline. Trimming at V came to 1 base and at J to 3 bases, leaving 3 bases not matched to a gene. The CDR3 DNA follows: TGTGCCAGCTCACCACAAGGACAGGGGAAAGAGACCCAGTACTTC. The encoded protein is CASSPQGQGKETQYF.

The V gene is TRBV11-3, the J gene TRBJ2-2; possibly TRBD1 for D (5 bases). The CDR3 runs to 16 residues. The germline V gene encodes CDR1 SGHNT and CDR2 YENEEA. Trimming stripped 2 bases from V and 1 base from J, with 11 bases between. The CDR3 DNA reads TGTGCCAGCAGCTTACAAGGGGTTGTGAACACCGGGGAGCTGTTTTTT. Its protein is CASSLQGVVNTGELFF.

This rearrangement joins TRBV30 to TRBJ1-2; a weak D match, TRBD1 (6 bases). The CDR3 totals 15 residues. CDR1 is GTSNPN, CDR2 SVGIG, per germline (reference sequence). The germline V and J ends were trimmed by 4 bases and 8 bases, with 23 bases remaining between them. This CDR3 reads CAWTGGPTPLLGYTF. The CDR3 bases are TGTGCCTGGACTGGGGGGCCGACTCCCTTATTAGGCTACACCTTC.

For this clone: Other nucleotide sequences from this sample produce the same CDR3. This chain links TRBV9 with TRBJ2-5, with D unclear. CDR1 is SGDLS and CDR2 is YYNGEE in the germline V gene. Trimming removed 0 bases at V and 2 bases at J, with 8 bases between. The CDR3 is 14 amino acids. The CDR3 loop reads CASSVAAAQETQYF. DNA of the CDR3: TGTGCCAGCAGCGTAGCGGCAGCGCAAGAGACCCAGTACTTC.

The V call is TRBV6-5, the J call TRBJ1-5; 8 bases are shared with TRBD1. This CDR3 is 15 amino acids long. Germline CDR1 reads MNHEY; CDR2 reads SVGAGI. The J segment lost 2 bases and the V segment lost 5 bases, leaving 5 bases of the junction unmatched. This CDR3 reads CASSQGAIGNQPQHF. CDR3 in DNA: TGTGCCAGCAGTCAGGGGGCGATTGGCAATCAGCCCCAGCATTTT.

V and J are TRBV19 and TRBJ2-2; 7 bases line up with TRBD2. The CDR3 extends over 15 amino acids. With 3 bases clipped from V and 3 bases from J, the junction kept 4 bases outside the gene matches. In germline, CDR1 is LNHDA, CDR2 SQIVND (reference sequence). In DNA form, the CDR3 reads TGTGCCAGTAGTATCTGGGGGAGGGACACCGGGGAGCTGTTTTTT. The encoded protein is CASSIWGRDTGELFF.

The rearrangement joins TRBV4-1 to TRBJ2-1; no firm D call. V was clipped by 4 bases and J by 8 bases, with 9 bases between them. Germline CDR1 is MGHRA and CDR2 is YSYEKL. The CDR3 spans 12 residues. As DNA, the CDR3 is TGCGCCAGCAGCCGGCCAGAGGATGAGCAGTTCTTC. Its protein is CASSRPEDEQFF.

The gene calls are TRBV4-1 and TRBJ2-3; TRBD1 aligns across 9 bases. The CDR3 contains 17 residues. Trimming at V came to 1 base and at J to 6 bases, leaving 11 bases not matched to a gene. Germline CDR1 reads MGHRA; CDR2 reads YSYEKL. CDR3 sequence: CASSQGVFGTGFDTQYF. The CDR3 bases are TGCGCCAGCAGCCAAGGCGTATTCGGGACAGGGTTCGATACGCAGTATTTT.

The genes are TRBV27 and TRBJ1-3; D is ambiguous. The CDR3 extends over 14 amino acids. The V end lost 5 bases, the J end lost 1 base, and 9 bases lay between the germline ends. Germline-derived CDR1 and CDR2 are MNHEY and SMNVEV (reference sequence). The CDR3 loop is CASSPHRSGNTIYF. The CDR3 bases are TGTGCCAGCAGTCCCCATAGGTCTGGAAACACCATATATTTT.

For the CDR3, the DNA is TGTGCCAGCAGCTATGGGGCCTCTTACGAGCAGTACTTC. This gives the protein CASSYGASYEQYF. The chain has TRBV7-2 and TRBJ2-7, with D tentatively TRBD1 (5 bases). Germline CDR1 SGHTA, CDR2 FQGNSA. CDR3 length: 13 residues. Trimming cost V 4 bases and J 4 bases, with 11 bases left between them.

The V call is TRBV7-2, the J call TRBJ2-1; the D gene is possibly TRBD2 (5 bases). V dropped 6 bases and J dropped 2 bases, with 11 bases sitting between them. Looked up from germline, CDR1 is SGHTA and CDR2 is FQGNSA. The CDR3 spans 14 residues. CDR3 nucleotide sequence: TGTGCCAGCAGTTTTGCGGGCACCTACAATGAGCAGTTCTTC. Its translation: CASSFAGTYNEQFF.

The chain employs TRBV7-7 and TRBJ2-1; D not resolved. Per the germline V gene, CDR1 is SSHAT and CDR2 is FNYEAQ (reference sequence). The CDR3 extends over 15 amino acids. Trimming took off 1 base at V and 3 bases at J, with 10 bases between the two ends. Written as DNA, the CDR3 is TGTGCCAGCAGCTTAGAGGTGGTGCGCTACAATGAGCAGTTCTTC. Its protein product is CASSLEVVRYNEQFF.

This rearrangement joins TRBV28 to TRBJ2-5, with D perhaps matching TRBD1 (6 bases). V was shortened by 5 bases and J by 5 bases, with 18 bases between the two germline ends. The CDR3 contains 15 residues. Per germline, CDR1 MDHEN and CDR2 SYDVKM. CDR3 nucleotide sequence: TGTGCCAGCAGTGACCACAGGGTCCGAGGGGAGACCCAGTACTTC. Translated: CASSDHRVRGETQYF.

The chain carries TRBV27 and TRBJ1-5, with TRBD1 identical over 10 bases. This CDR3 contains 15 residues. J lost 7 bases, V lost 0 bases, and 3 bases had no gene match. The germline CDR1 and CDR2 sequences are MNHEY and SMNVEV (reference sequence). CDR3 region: CASSLSTGGDQPQHF. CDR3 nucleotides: TGTGCCAGCAGTTTATCGACAGGGGGCGACCAGCCCCAGCATTTT.

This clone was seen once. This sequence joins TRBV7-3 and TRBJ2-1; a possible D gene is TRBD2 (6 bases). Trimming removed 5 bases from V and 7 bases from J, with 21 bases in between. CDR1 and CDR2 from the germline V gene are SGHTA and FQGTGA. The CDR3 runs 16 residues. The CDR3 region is CASSTRPGLSLNEQFF. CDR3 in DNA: TGTGCCAGCAGCACGCGACCGGGACTCTCACTTAATGAGCAGTTCTTC.

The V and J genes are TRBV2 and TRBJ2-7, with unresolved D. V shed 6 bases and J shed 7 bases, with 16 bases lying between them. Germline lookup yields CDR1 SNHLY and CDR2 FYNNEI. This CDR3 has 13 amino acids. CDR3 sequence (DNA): TGTGCCAGCAGCAGTGAAGTGGTAGGAGAGCAGTACTTC. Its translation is CASSSEVVGEQYF.

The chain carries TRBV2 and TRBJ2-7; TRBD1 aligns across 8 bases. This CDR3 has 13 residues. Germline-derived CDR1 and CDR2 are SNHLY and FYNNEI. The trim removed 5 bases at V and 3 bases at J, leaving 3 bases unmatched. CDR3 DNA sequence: TGTGCCAGCAGTAGAACAGGGGGCTACGAGCAGTACTTC. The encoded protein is CASSRTGGYEQYF. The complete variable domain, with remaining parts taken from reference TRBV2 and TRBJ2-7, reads EPEVTQTPSHQVTQMGQEVILRCVPISNHLYFYWYRQILGQKVEFLVSFYNNEISEKSEIFDDQFSVERPDGSNFTLKIRSTKLEDSAMYFCASSRTGGYEQYFGPGTRLTVT.